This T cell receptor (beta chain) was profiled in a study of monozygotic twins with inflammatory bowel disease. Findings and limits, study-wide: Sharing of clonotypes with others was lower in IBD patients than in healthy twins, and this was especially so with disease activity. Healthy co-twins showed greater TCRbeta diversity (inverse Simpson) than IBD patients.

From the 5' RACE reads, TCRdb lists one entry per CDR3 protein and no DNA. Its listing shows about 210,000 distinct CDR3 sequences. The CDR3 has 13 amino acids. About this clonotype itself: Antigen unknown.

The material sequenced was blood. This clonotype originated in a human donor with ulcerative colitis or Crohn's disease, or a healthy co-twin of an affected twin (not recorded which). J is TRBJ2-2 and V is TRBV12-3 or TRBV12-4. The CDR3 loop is CASSLIPTGELFF.